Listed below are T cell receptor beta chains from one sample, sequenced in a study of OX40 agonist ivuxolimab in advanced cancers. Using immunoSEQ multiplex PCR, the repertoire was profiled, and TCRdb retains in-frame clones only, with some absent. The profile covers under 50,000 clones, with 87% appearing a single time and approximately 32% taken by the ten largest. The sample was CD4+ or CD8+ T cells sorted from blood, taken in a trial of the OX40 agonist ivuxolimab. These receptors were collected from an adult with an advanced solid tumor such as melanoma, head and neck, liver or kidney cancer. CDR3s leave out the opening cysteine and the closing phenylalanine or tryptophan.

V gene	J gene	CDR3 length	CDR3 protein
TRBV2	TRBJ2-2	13	ASSEQGRNTGELF
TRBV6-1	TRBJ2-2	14	ASSVSSGRNTGELF
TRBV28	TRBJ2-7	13	ASSLDRGLSYEQY
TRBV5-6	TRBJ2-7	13	ASSFVRDPNYEQY
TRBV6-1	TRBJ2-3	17	ASSEALPGFTALTDTQY
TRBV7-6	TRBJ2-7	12	ASSLGAGAYEQY
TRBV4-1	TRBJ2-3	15	ASSPARASGGADTQY
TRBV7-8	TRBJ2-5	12	ASSLGVGGETQY
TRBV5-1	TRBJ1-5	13	ASKESWGPNQPQH
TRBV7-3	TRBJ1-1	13	ASSLGPGQNTEAF
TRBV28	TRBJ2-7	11	ASSLDGLYEQY
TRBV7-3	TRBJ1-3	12	ASSPQGSGNTIY
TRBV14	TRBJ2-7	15	ASSQDPPEGPRVEQY